The 32 T cell receptor beta chains below come from one sample, sequenced in a study of cytomegalovirus exposure and HLA in healthy donors. Both 60 Vbeta primers and 13 Jbeta primers went into the PCR. Sequencing was performed with immunoSEQ multiplex PCR; in TCRdb, only in-frame clones are kept and a portion is missing. This sample yields about 180,000 clones, of which roughly 85% are seen a single time; 1.3% belongs to the top ten. The material sequenced was PBMCs. The receptors were gathered from a man aged 25-40 years in good health and CMV-seronegative.

V usage is TRBV5-4 and J usage is TRBJ2-1; 12 bases are a match to TRBD2. The CDR3 loop spans 17 amino acids. V trimming: 0 bases; J trimming: 4 bases; junction bases outside the gene matches: 5. CDR1 and CDR2 (germline): SGHNT, YYREEE (reference sequence). In DNA, the CDR3 is TGTGCCAGCAGCTTGGCTTTACTAGCGGGAGGTTACAATGAGCAGTTCTTC. Amino acid sequence: CASSLALLAGGYNEQFF.

The J gene is TRBJ2-6, the V gene TRBV11-2, with TRBD1 matching over 7 bases. Looked up from germline, CDR1 is SGHAT and CDR2 is FQNNGV. The junction had 13 bases not matched to a gene; V was cut back by 4 bases and J by 1 base. There are 19 residues in the CDR3. CDR3 sequence (DNA): TGTGCCAGCAGCTCCCCCTCGGGACAGCTTCAATCTGGGGCCAACGTCCTGACTTTC. It codes for CASSSPSGQLQSGANVLTF. Full variable domain (missing parts from reference TRBV11-2 and TRBJ2-6): EAGVAQSPRYKIIEKRQSVAFWCNPISGHATLYWYQQILGQGPKLLIQFQNNGVVDDSQLPKDRFSAERLKGVDSTLKIQPAKLEDSAVYLCASSSPSGQLQSGANVLTFGAGSRLTVL.

The chain has TRBV5-4 and TRBJ1-2; tentatively, D is TRBD1 (5 bases). Germline CDR1 is SGHNT and CDR2 is YYREEE (reference sequence). The germline V and J ends were trimmed by 3 bases and 7 bases, with 16 bases remaining between them. CDR3 length equals 14 residues. In DNA form, the CDR3 reads TGTGCCAGCAGCTATCGTGCTACTCAGGGTGGCTACACCTTC. Translating gives CASSYRATQGGYTF.

The chain combines TRBV6-6 with TRBJ1-5, with D possibly TRBD1 on 6 matching bases. Deletions cut 6 bases from V and 4 bases from J, with 10 bases between. The germline gives CDR1 MNHNY, CDR2 SVGAGI (reference sequence). This CDR3 spans 13 amino acids. The CDR3 nucleotides are TGTGCCAGCAGATGGACAGAAAATCAGCCCCAGCATTTT. Translation gives CASRWTENQPQHF.

This clone was detected a few times. The CDR3 loop reads CASSLREGGGPEAFF. The CDR3 DNA is TGTGCCAGCAGCTTAAGGGAGGGTGGGGGGCCTGAAGCTTTCTTT. This chain links TRBV7-9 with TRBJ1-1; D is possibly TRBD1 (6 bases). The length of the CDR3 is 15 residues. Germline CDR1 and CDR2: SEHNR and FQNEAQ (reference sequence). Trimming shortened V by 2 bases and J by 6 bases, and 16 bases separated the two germline ends.

The V gene is TRBV15, the J gene TRBJ1-2; no clear D. The CDR3 consists of 16 residues. CDR1 and CDR2 (germline): LNHNV, YYDKDF (reference sequence). The V and J ends lost 0 bases and 6 bases respectively, with 17 bases between them. The CDR3 DNA follows: TGTGCCACCAGCAGAGATTCAAACGCCCGTCGCGATGGCTACACCTTC. Amino acids: CATSRDSNARRDGYTF. The full variable domain, completed using reference TRBV15 and TRBJ1-2, is DAMVIQNPRYQVTQFGKPVTLSCSQTLNHNVMYWYQQKSSQAPKLLFHYYDKDFNNEADTPDNFQSRRPNTSFCFLDIRSPGLGDTAMYLCATSRDSNARRDGYTFGSGTRLTVV.

J is TRBJ2-1 and V is TRBV4-3; TRBD2 matches 7 bases. V was clipped by 3 bases and J by 2 bases; unmatched bases: 7. Looked up from germline, CDR1 is LGHNA and CDR2 is YSLEER. The CDR3 is 16 amino acids. CDR3 nucleotide sequence: TGCGCCAGCAGCCACCCCCGGGGGAGGGCCTACAATGAGCAGTTCTTC. Protein sequence: CASSHPRGRAYNEQFF.

The genes are TRBV4-2 and TRBJ1-4; D is possibly TRBD1 (6 bases). This CDR3 contains 16 residues. Trimming took 0 bases from V and 8 from J, leaving 16 bases between them. CDR1 is LGHNA, CDR2 YNFKEQ, per germline. For the CDR3, the DNA is TGTGCCAGCAGCCAAGATGCGGGGGGCATTGGAGAAAAACTGTTTTTT. It yields the protein CASSQDAGGIGEKLFF.

This clone occurred many times. The chain employs TRBV28 and TRBJ2-7; D may be TRBD2 (5 bases). The CDR3 has 14 residues. The germline gives CDR1 MDHEN, CDR2 SYDVKM. With 6 bases removed from V and 3 bases from J, the gap between germline ends came to 15 bases. The CDR3 bases are TGTGCCAGCAGGGCCGCGGGTCTCGGCTACGAGCAGTACTTC. It translates to CASRAAGLGYEQYF.

The gene calls are TRBV6-5 and TRBJ2-1; 11 nucleotides line up with TRBD2. V was clipped by 0 bases and J by 4 bases; unmatched bases: 2. The CDR3 is 16 amino acids. Germline V gene sequence: CDR1 MNHEY, CDR2 SVGAGI. CDR3 DNA sequence: TGTGCCAGCAGTTACTCACTAGCGGGAGCTTACAATGAGCAGTTCTTC. Its protein is CASSYSLAGAYNEQFF.

The chain uses TRBV14 and TRBJ2-7; 9 bases are a match to TRBD1. CDR1 and CDR2 (germline): SGHDN, FVKESK. V lost 3 bases and J lost 0; bases outside the gene matches: 6. This CDR3 has 16 residues. This CDR3 is CASSHDPGQGSYEQYF. CDR3 DNA sequence: TGTGCCAGCAGCCATGATCCGGGACAGGGCTCCTACGAGCAGTACTTC.

In this sample, this clone turned up a few times. CDR3 region: CSVEPAPTTSGSFYGYTF. The CDR3 DNA sequence: TGCAGCGTTGAACCCGCCCCAACCACTAGCGGGAGTTTTTATGGCTACACCTTC. The chain has TRBV29-1 and TRBJ1-2; D is undetermined. CDR1 and CDR2 (germline): SQVTM, ANQGSEA. The CDR3 loop spans 18 amino acids. Trimming removed 2 bases at V and 5 bases at J, with 27 bases between.

This clone has only a few counts. This sequence joins TRBV6-5 and TRBJ1-3; D not certain. CDR3 length equals 13 residues. CDR1 MNHEY and CDR2 SVGAGI come from the germline V gene. Trimming took off 0 bases at V and 4 bases at J, with 4 bases between the two ends. In DNA form, the CDR3 reads TGTGCCAGCAGTTACTCGTCGGGAAACACCATATATTTT. Translated: CASSYSSGNTIYF.

The chain has TRBV12-5 and TRBJ1-5, with D possibly TRBD1 on 5 matching bases. This CDR3 has 16 residues. Trimming cost V 5 bases and J 5 bases, with 19 bases left between them. Germline values: CDR1 LGHNT, CDR2 FRNRAP. CDR3 sequence: CASGPGGSRFDQPQHF. CDR3 in DNA: TGTGCTAGTGGTCCCGGGGGGTCCAGATTCGATCAGCCCCAGCATTTT.

The chain employs TRBV19 and TRBJ1-4; 7 nucleotides align to TRBD1. Germline CDR1 is LNHDA and CDR2 is SQIVND (reference sequence). The length of the CDR3 is 14 residues. The V gene end was trimmed by 5 bases and the J gene end by 5 bases; junction bases not matched to a gene: 5. The CDR3 region is CASSREGQNEKLFF. The CDR3 bases are TGTGCCAGTAGTCGCGAGGGACAGAATGAAAAACTGTTTTTT. The whole variable domain, remainder taken from reference TRBV19 and TRBJ1-4, is DGGITQSPKYLFRKEGQNVTLSCEQNLNHDAMYWYRQDPGQGLRLIYYSQIVNDFQKGDIAEGYSVSREKKESFPLTVTSAQKNPTAFYLCASSREGQNEKLFFGSGTQLSVL.

The chain recombines TRBV7-2 with TRBJ2-5; 8 nucleotides match TRBD1. Looked up from germline, CDR1 is SGHTA and CDR2 is FQGNSA. The CDR3 extends over 14 amino acids. Trimming removed 10 bases from V and 1 base from J; junction bases left unmatched: 8. The CDR3 nucleotides read TGTGCCACCAGTTCGGACAGGGCCCAAGAGACCCAGTACTTC. Its translation is CATSSDRAQETQYF.

CDR3 in DNA: TGCGCCAGCAGCCAACTGACAGGGGTTGATTCACCCCTCCACTTT. It yields the protein CASSQLTGVDSPLHF. The chain employs TRBV4-1 and TRBJ1-6; 8 bases map to TRBD1. With 2 bases clipped from V and 8 bases from J, the junction kept 5 bases outside the gene matches. From germline, CDR1 is MGHRA and CDR2 YSYEKL. CDR3 length equals 15 residues.

The V and J genes are TRBV6-5 and TRBJ2-5, with D tentatively TRBD1 (5 bases). The V end was cut by 3 bases, the J end by 5 bases, with 10 bases between. This CDR3 is built from 13 residues. The germline V gene has CDR1 MNHEY and CDR2 SVGAGI. The CDR3 sequence is CASSYAPGETQYF. The CDR3 nucleotides read TGTGCCAGCAGTTATGCCCCAGGGGAGACCCAGTACTTC.

The V gene is TRBV30, the J gene TRBJ2-7, with 7 positions matching TRBD1. Germline-derived CDR1 and CDR2 are GTSNPN and SVGIG (reference sequence). With 4 bases clipped from V and 5 bases from J, the junction kept 8 bases outside the gene matches. This CDR3 has 13 residues. The CDR3 nucleotides read TGTGCCTGGACAGAGGGGGCAATCAACGAGCAGTACTTC. Translating gives CAWTEGAINEQYF.

The CDR3 is CASSLALGVITIYF. In DNA form, the CDR3 reads TGTGCCAGCAGCTTAGCCCTCGGGGTTATCACCATATATTTT. The genes are TRBV7-9 and TRBJ1-3; D remains unclear. This CDR3 has 14 amino acids. Trimming removed 0 bases from V and 9 bases from J, with 12 bases in between. Germline lookup yields CDR1 SEHNR and CDR2 FQNEAQ (reference sequence). Based on the CDR3 plus reference TRBV7-9 and TRBJ1-3, the full variable domain is DTGVSQNPRHKITKRGQNVTFRCDPISEHNRLYWYRQTLGQGPEFLTYFQNEAQLEKSRLLSDRFSAERPKGSFSTLEIQRTEQGDSAMYLCASSLALGVITIYFGEGSWLTVV.

This chain joins TRBV7-2 and TRBJ1-2; weak D call: TRBD1 (6 bases). CDR1 is SGHTA, CDR2 FQGNSA, per germline. The CDR3 consists of 16 residues. The V and J ends lost 0 bases and 0 bases respectively, with 11 bases between them. CDR3 region: CASSLADRDTNYGYTF. The CDR3 coding sequence is TGTGCCAGCAGCTTAGCGGACAGAGACACTAACTATGGCTACACCTTC.

The chain combines TRBV28 with TRBJ1-2, with D possibly being TRBD1 (5 bases). There are 13 residues in the CDR3. V was clipped by 5 bases and J by 5 bases, with 12 bases between them. The V gene's germline CDR1 is MDHEN and CDR2 SYDVKM. This chain's CDR3 is CASSPAGVYGYTF. CDR3 sequence (DNA): TGTGCCAGCAGTCCGGCGGGGGTTTATGGCTACACCTTC.

The J gene is TRBJ2-3, the V gene TRBV30; D possibly corresponds to TRBD2 (5 bases). This CDR3 contains 14 residues. V dropped 0 bases and J dropped 0 bases, with 7 bases sitting between them. Per germline, CDR1 GTSNPN and CDR2 SVGIG (reference sequence). The CDR3 nucleotides read TGTGCCTGGAGTGTAGGACTGAGCACAGATACGCAGTATTTT. This gives the protein CAWSVGLSTDTQYF. The variable domain in full, completed from reference TRBV30 and TRBJ2-3, reads SQTIHQWPATLVQPVGSPLSLECTVEGTSNPNLYWYRQAAGRGLQLLFYSVGIGQISSEVPQNLSASRPQDRQFILSSKKLLLSDSGFYLCAWSVGLSTDTQYFGPGTRLTVL.

The V and J genes are TRBV30 and TRBJ2-7; 8 bases are shared with TRBD1. V trimming: 3 bases; J trimming: 5 bases; junction bases outside the gene matches: 3. Germline values: CDR1 GTSNPN, CDR2 SVGIG (reference sequence). The CDR3 runs 12 residues. The CDR3 sequence is CAWRETGDEQYF. The CDR3 DNA is TGTGCCTGGAGGGAGACAGGGGACGAGCAGTACTTC.

J is TRBJ1-6 and V is TRBV28, with TRBD1 matching over 9 bases. This CDR3 comprises 15 residues. Per germline, CDR1 MDHEN and CDR2 SYDVKM. J was trimmed by 9 bases and V by 6 bases; bases with no gene match: 9. The CDR3 region is CASRAVGTGISPLHF. The CDR3 bases are TGTGCCAGCAGAGCCGTGGGGACAGGGATTTCACCCCTCCACTTT.

The gene calls are TRBV12-2 and TRBJ1-2; the DNA was not used to check the table's D call, TRBD1. TRBV12-2 is deemed a pseudogene. This CDR3 has 17 amino acids. DNA of the CDR3: TGTGCAAGTCGCCCCCCGGACAGGATACCCTCTAACTATGGCTACACCTTC. It specifies CASRPPDRIPSNYGYTF.

The V and J genes are TRBV23-1 and TRBJ1-3; the D gene is possibly TRBD1 (5 bases). TRBV23-1 is sorted into the ORF group, with uncertain function. This CDR3 contains 17 residues. The V gene lost 0 bases and the J gene lost 2 bases, with 14 bases spanning the gap. The CDR3 protein is CASSQSWGELAGNTIYF. CDR3 nucleotide sequence: TGCGCCAGCAGTCAATCATGGGGCGAACTTGCTGGAAACACCATATATTTT.

The chain joins TRBV7-9 to TRBJ2-2; D is uncertain. The CDR3 loop spans 14 amino acids. Between the trimmed V and J ends, which lost 2 bases and 0 bases, there was a span of 4 bases. The germline CDR1 and CDR2 sequences are SEHNR and FQNEAQ (reference sequence). The CDR3 loop reads CASSLTSNTGELFF. The CDR3 coding sequence is TGTGCCAGCAGCTTAACTTCGAACACCGGGGAGCTGTTTTTT. The full variable domain, rest sourced from reference TRBV7-9 and TRBJ2-2, is DTGVSQNPRHKITKRGQNVTFRCDPISEHNRLYWYRQTLGQGPEFLTYFQNEAQLEKSRLLSDRFSAERPKGSFSTLEIQRTEQGDSAMYLCASSLTSNTGELFFGEGSRLTVL.

The chain recombines TRBV18 with TRBJ2-1; the D gene is possibly TRBD2 (6 bases). CDR3 length: 13 amino acids. V shed 0 bases and J shed 8 bases, with 8 bases lying between them. The germline V gene has CDR1 KGHSH and CDR2 LQKENI. CDR3 loop: CASSPPLAYEQFF. The CDR3 nucleotides are TGTGCCAGCTCACCACCTCTAGCGTATGAGCAGTTCTTC.

The chain has TRBV5-4 and TRBJ2-5; 10 positions agree with TRBD1. The DNA end is more similar to TRBJ2-7, so the J call may be wrong. The CDR3 sequence is 14 residues long. The germline V gene has CDR1 SGHNT and CDR2 YYREEE (reference sequence). CDR3 sequence (DNA): TGTGCCAGCAGACCCGGGGACAGGGGCTACGAGCAGTACTTC. This sequence encodes CASRPGDRGYEQYF.

The chain combines TRBV18 with TRBJ1-3; perhaps TRBD1 as D (6 bases). CDR1 KGHSH and CDR2 LQKENI come from the germline V gene. Trimming took 3 bases from V and 3 from J, leaving 18 bases between them. CDR3 size: 17 residues. The CDR3 reads CASSPSGVGTLGNTIYF. In nucleotides, the CDR3 is TGTGCCAGCTCACCCTCAGGGGTCGGGACACTTGGAAACACCATATATTTT.

This clone was counted once. The chain carries TRBV2 and TRBJ1-4; weak D call: TRBD1 (5 bases). Germline CDR1 and CDR2: SNHLY and FYNNEI. This CDR3 region has 13 residues. Trimming removed 7 bases from V and 4 bases from J, with 10 bases in between. The CDR3 nucleotides read TGTGCCAGCACGGACACGTTTAATGAAAAACTGTTTTTT. Translating gives CASTDTFNEKLFF.